This record looks at one T cell receptor beta chain sequence and its context. This entry comes from a study of shared clonotypes between healthy human individuals. Study information: Researchers assigned three CD4 naive, three CD4 memory, two CD8 naive and one CD8 memory plate to each donor.

CDR3 length: 14 residues. V dropped 2 bases and J dropped 10 bases, with 14 bases sitting between them. Germline V gives CDR1 MRHNA, CDR2 SNTAGT. It was CD45RO-negative cells, positively selected for CCR7, that made up naive CD8 cells, with terminally differentiated effector memory CD45RA+ cells excluded. The donors were all Caucasian adults (living in Nashville, Tennessee). Study processing details: From ImmunoSEQ came sequences covering only the junction and carrying no quality scores, so filtering differed. The table came from immunoSEQ multiplex PCR; TCRdb's copy has only in-frame clones and leaves some out. That table supplies the V and J calls and clone size; D and trimming were determined from the DNA. The profile shows around 2,000,000 clones, approximately 94% of them singletons.

The chain links TRBV6-4 to TRBJ1-4, with D possibly matching TRBD1 (5 bases). The clonotype originates from a man between 18 and 29 years old in good health. Some clones in this sample may be carry-over from other donors' samples. Sequenced material: naive CD8+ T cells from PBMCs. Here the CDR3 DNA reads TGTGCCAGCAGTGACGGGCAGGGCGGCGGAAAACTGTTTTTT. Translating it yields CASSDGQGGGKLFF.